This T cell receptor beta chain was profiled in a study of T-cell memory formation after mild COVID-19. Study summary: TCR clusters largely stayed donor specific.

This clonotype was seen at least ten times. TCRdb independently ran MiXCR on the 5' RACE reads; one entry per CDR3 protein. Here the sample spans 35,000 to 40,000 distinct CDR3 sequences, less than 8% being singletons. Germline CDR1 and CDR2: KGHDR and SFDVKD. The CDR3 spans 16 residues. Trimming left V 3 bases short and J 4 bases short, with 16 bases between. The source material was PBMCs or a T cell subset sorted from them (not recorded which). This TCR was sampled from an adult who had mild COVID-19 (a few samples of this study predate the infection). Cell type and time point are not known. The rearrangement links TRBV24-1 to TRBJ2-3; D perhaps matches TRBD1 (5 bases). The CDR3: CATSDADSATSDTQYF. The CDR3 DNA follows: TGTGCCACCAGTGATGCTGACAGCGCGACCTCAGATACGCAGTATTTT.